This T cell receptor beta chain was recorded in a study of T cell responses to AZD1222 COVID-19 vaccine. At the level of the study: Pooled in the analysis were second doses at about 4 or about 12 weeks. Broader study findings: Vaccine-associated CD4 TCRs ranged over spike, dominating at 160-218 and 743-854. In a largely white British group with more females than males, clonal diversity was possibly underestimated.

As concerns this clone: What it binds is not known.

Assay used: immunoSEQ multiplex PCR; TCRdb lists only in-frame clones, some missing. The sample contains fewer than 110,000 clones, 86% of which appear only once. Here the sequenced sample was peripheral blood, taken on day 0 of AZD1222 vaccination. This clonotype was obtained from an adult in good health.

The CDR3 loop reads CASSLLAGGGAPDTQYF. CDR3 in DNA: TGTGCCAGCAGTTTACTAGCGGGAGGGGGAGCCCCAGATACGCAGTATTTT. This sequence joins TRBV28 and TRBJ2-3, with TRBD2 matching over 12 bases. Germline V gene data show CDR1 as MDHEN and CDR2 as SYDVKM. V gave up 2 bases and J gave up 4 bases; unmatched junction bases: 7. CDR3 size: 17 residues.